Following are 17 T cell receptor beta chains from one sample sequenced in a study of blood T cell repertoires in COVID-19. Profiling relied on immunoSEQ multiplex PCR, and the TCRdb table lists in-frame clones only, not all of them. The sample has fewer than 90,000 clones, approximately 86% seen once. Sequenced: peripheral blood. These receptors came from a male donor with acute or convalescent COVID-19.

The chain couples TRBV6-1 to TRBJ1-1; D possibly corresponds to TRBD1 (5 bases). Trimming stripped 3 bases from V and 6 bases from J, with 14 bases between. The CDR3 loop spans 14 amino acids. CDR1 is MNHNS and CDR2 is SASEGT in the germline V gene. CDR3 sequence: CASSDRGGIPEAFF. For the CDR3, the DNA is TGTGCCAGCAGTGATCGGGGGGGGATCCCTGAAGCTTTCTTT.

V gene TRBV6-5 combines with J gene TRBJ2-3; D call uncertain. The germline V gene encodes CDR1 MNHEY and CDR2 SVGAGI. Deletions cut 0 bases from V and 4 bases from J, with 5 bases between. This CDR3 has 13 amino acids. CDR3 loop: CASSYSGPDTQYF. CDR3 nucleotides: TGTGCCAGCAGTTACTCGGGCCCAGATACGCAGTATTTT.

V and J are TRBV10-2 and TRBJ2-5; 8 nucleotides match TRBD1. CDR1 is WSHSY and CDR2 is SAAADI in the germline V gene. The CDR3 sequence is 13 residues long. After removal of 3 bases from V and 5 bases from J, the junction contained 2 bases not matched to a gene. The DNA for the CDR3 is TGCGCCAGCAGTGACAGGGGGCGGGAGACCCAGTACTTC. It is translated as CASSDRGRETQYF.

The genes are TRBV18 and TRBJ1-4, with D unresolved. CDR3 length equals 13 residues. V lost 4 bases, J lost 7 bases, and 10 bases lay in between. CDR1 and CDR2 (germline): KGHSH, LQKENI. The CDR3, as DNA: TGTGCCAGCTCACGGCGGGAGGGTGAAAAACTGTTTTTT. Translation: CASSRREGEKLFF.

The chain joins TRBV2 to TRBJ2-5, with D perhaps TRBD2 (6 bases). Germline CDR1 SNHLY, CDR2 FYNNEI. The CDR3 runs 15 residues. V shed 7 bases and J shed 7 bases, with 22 bases lying between them. The CDR3 protein is CASISGTGGVMTQYF. The CDR3 bases are TGTGCCAGCATCTCCGGGACTGGAGGGGTGATGACCCAGTACTTC.

V usage is TRBV19 and J usage is TRBJ2-7, with 7 bases lining up with TRBD1. CDR1 and CDR2 (germline): LNHDA, SQIVND (reference sequence). The CDR3 spans 16 residues. V dropped 5 bases and J dropped 5; count of bases not matched to a gene: 15. The CDR3 DNA sequence: TGTGCCAGTAGTCCCCTTGAGGGGGCCCTCGGAGACGAGCAGTACTTC. Residues: CASSPLEGALGDEQYF.

The chain links TRBV20-1 to TRBJ1-5, with D uncertain. The V end lost 7 bases, the J end lost 1 base, and 5 bases lay between the germline ends. Germline assignment: CDR1 DFQATT and CDR2 SNEGSKA (reference sequence). The CDR3 covers 11 residues. The CDR3 reads CSGGSNQPQHF. CDR3 in DNA: TGCAGTGGCGGGAGCAATCAGCCCCAGCATTTT.

This sequence joins TRBV6-5 and TRBJ2-2, with 10 bases matching TRBD1. J gave up 6 bases and V 8 bases, and 9 bases lay outside the gene matches. The CDR3 has 15 amino acids. Germline CDR1 reads MNHEY; CDR2 reads SVGAGI. CDR3 nucleotide sequence: TGTGCCAGCGCCTGGACAGGGGGAAGGTCCGGGGAGCTGTTTTTT. This encodes CASAWTGGRSGELFF.

This chain uses TRBV6-2 or TRBV6-3 with TRBJ2-1; a weak D match, TRBD2 (6 bases). The CDR3 consists of 12 residues. V lost 6 bases and J 10 bases, leaving 13 bases between the germline ends. Germline-derived CDR1 and CDR2 are MNHEY and SVGEGT. As DNA, the CDR3 is TGTGCCAGCAGCGGGGACGGGGGAGAGCAGTTCTTC. Its translation: CASSGDGGEQFF.

The V gene is TRBV15, the J gene TRBJ2-7, with 8 bases matching TRBD2. Germline trimming cut 1 base from V and 2 bases from J; bases unmatched to any gene: 10. Germline V gene sequence: CDR1 LNHNV, CDR2 YYDKDF (reference sequence). The CDR3 sequence is 17 residues long. For the CDR3, the DNA is TGTGCCACCAGCAGAGCGGGCCCCGGGACTAGGCCCTACGAGCAGTACTTC. Amino acid sequence: CATSRAGPGTRPYEQYF.

The V call is TRBV19, the J call TRBJ2-2, with a tentative D call TRBD1 (5 bases). V lost 5 bases and J 6 bases, leaving 10 bases between the germline ends. CDR3 length: 13 residues. Germline V gene lookup returns CDR1 LNHDA and CDR2 SQIVND (reference sequence). In DNA, the CDR3 is TGTGCCAGTAGTGAGCAGGGTGCCGGGGAGCTGTTTTTT. It encodes CASSEQGAGELFF. The entire variable domain, with the rest obtained from reference TRBV19 and TRBJ2-2, is as follows: DGGITQSPKYLFRKEGQNVTLSCEQNLNHDAMYWYRQDPGQGLRLIYYSQIVNDFQKGDIAEGYSVSREKKESFPLTVTSAQKNPTAFYLCASSEQGAGELFFGEGSRLTVL.

The chain links TRBV5-4 to TRBJ2-7; D might be TRBD2 (5 bases). The CDR3 consists of 15 residues. Trimming cost V 0 bases and J 3 bases, with 13 bases left between them. CDR1 is SGHNT, CDR2 YYREEE, per germline (reference sequence). The CDR3 is CASSLVGGSNYEQYF. CDR3 nucleotide sequence: TGTGCCAGCAGCTTGGTTGGAGGCAGCAACTACGAGCAGTACTTC. The full variable domain, with the rest looked up from reference TRBV5-4 and TRBJ2-7, is ETGVTQSPTHLIKTRGQQVTLRCSSQSGHNTVSWYQQALGQGPQFIFQYYREEENGRGNFPPRFSGLQFPNYSSELNVNALELDDSALYLCASSLVGGSNYEQYFGPGTRLTVT.

The rearrangement uses TRBV18 and TRBJ1-5; D gene unclear. Deletions cut 5 bases from V and 2 bases from J, with 10 bases between. Germline values: CDR1 KGHSH, CDR2 LQKENI. CDR3 length equals 14 residues. CDR3 residues: CASSAQERNQPQHF. The CDR3 bases are TGTGCCAGCTCAGCCCAGGAACGCAATCAGCCCCAGCATTTT.

This rearrangement joins TRBV27 to TRBJ2-7, with 8 bases aligning to TRBD1. CDR1 MNHEY and CDR2 SMNVEV come from the germline V gene (reference sequence). J lost 3 bases, V lost 2 bases, and 6 bases had no gene match. The CDR3 loop spans 15 amino acids. CDR3 loop: CASSLMFGQGYEQYF. CDR3 DNA sequence: TGTGCCAGCAGTTTAATGTTCGGACAGGGCTACGAGCAGTACTTC.

The chain has TRBV5-1 and TRBJ2-7; 9 bases match TRBD2. Germline values: CDR1 SGHRS, CDR2 YFSETQ. This CDR3 is 14 amino acids long. V lost 3 bases to trimming and J lost 3 bases; unmatched junction nucleotides: 4. The CDR3 DNA reads as TGCGCCAGCAGCTCAGCGGGGGGTTTCTACGAGCAGTACTTC. Protein product: CASSSAGGFYEQYF.

The V gene is TRBV5-1, the J gene TRBJ2-1, with 7 positions matching TRBD1. CDR3 size: 16 residues. V gave up 3 bases and J gave up 0 bases; unmatched junction bases: 6. CDR1 and CDR2 (germline): SGHRS, YFSETQ. CDR3 DNA: TGCGCCAGCAGCTCGGGACAGATTAGCTCCTACAATGAGCAGTTCTTC. It is translated as CASSSGQISSYNEQFF.

The V and J genes are TRBV14 and TRBJ2-7; 11 bases are shared with TRBD1. Germline V gene lookup returns CDR1 SGHDN and CDR2 FVKESK. Trimming cost V 6 bases and J 7 bases; bases outside gene matches: 14. CDR3 length equals 16 residues. CDR3 loop: CASSLLPGQGAREQYF. The CDR3 DNA reads TGTGCCAGCAGTCTTTTACCCGGACAGGGGGCGCGTGAGCAGTACTTC.